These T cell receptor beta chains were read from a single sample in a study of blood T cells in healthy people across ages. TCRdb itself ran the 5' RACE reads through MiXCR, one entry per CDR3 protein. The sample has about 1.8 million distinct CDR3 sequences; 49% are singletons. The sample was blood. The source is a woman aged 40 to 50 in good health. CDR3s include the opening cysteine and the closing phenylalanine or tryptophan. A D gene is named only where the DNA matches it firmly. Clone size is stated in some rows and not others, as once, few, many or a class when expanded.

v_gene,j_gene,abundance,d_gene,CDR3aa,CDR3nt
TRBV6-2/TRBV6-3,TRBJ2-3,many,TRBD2,CASSLGLAGASTDTQYF,TGTGCCAGCAGTTTGGGACTAGCGGGGGCCTCCACAGATACGCAGTATTTT
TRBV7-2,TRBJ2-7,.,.,CASSLVGTPAFGEQYF,TGTGCCAGCAGCTTAGTGGGGACCCCGGCGTTCGGAGAGCAGTACTTC
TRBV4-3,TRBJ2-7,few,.,CASSQVGDGAYEQYF,TGCGCCAGCAGCCAAGTTGGGGACGGTGCCTACGAGCAGTACTTC
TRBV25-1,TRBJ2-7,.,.,CAGSEARGRSYEQYF,TGTGCCGGCAGTGAAGCAAGGGGACGGAGCTACGAGCAGTACTTC
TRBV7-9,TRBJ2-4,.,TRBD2,CASSLGLAGAPGDKNIQYF,TGTGCCAGCAGCTTGGGACTAGCGGGGGCCCCTGGTGACAAAAACATTCAGTACTTC
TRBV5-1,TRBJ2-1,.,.,CASGTEIYNEQFF,TGCGCCAGCGGGACGGAGATTTACAATGAGCAGTTCTTC
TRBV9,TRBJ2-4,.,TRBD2,CASSTGLAAKNIQYF,TGTGCCAGCAGCACGGGACTAGCCGCCAAAAACATTCAGTACTTC
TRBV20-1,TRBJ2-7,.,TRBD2,CSARLAGISYEQYF,TGCAGTGCAAGACTAGCGGGAATTAGCTACGAGCAGTACTTC
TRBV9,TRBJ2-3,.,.,CASSVGRHRTDTQYF,TGTGCCAGCAGTGTGGGAAGGCATCGCACAGATACGCAGTATTTT
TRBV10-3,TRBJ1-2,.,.,CAISESQNLDYGYTF,TGTGCCATCAGTGAGTCACAGAATTTGGACTATGGCTACACCTTC